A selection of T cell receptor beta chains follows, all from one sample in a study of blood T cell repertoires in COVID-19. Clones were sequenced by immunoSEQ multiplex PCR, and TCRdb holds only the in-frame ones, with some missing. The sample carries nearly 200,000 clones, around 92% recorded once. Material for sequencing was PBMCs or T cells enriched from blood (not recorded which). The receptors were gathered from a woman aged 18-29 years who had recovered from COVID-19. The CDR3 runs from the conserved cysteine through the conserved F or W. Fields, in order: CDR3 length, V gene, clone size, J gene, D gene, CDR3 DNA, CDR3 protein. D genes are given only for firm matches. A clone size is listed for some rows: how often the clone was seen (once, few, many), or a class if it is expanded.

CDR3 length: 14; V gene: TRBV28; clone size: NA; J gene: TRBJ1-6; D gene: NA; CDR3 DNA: TGTGCCACCCTGGACAGCTCCTATAATTCACCCCTCCACTTT; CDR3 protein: CATLDSSYNSPLHF
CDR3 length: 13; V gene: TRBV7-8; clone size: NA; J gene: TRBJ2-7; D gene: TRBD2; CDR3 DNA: TGTGCCAGCAGCTTACGGGAGGGCTACGAGCAGTACTTC; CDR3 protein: CASSLREGYEQYF
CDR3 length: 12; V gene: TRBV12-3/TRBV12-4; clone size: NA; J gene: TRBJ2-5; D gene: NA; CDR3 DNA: TGTGCCAGCAGTTTAGTTCCGGAGACCCAGTACTTC; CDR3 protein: CASSLVPETQYF
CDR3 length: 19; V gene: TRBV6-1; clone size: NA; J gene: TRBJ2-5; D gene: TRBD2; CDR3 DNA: TGTGCCAGCAGTGAAGAGAATAGGGCTAGCGGGGGCCCAAGAGAGACCCAGTACTTC; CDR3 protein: CASSEENRASGGPRETQYF
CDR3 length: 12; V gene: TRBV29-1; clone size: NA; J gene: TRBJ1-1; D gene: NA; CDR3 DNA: TGCAGCGTTGGGTACAGGAACACTGAAGCTTTCTTT; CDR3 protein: CSVGYRNTEAFF
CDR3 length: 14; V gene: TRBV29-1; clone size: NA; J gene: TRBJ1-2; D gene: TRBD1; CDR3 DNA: TGCAGCGTGGCCCCCTTACAGGGGCTAGGAGGCTACACCTTC; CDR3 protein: CSVAPLQGLGGYTF
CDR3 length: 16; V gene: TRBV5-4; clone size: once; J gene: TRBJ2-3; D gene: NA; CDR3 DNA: TGTGCCAGCAGCTTGGATCGTCGTGAGCGTACAGATACGCAGTATTTT; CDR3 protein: CASSLDRRERTDTQYF
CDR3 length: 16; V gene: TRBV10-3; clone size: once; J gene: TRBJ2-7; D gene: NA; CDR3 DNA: TGTGCCATCAGTGAACAAACAGGGGGGGGCTCCTACGAGCAGTACTTC; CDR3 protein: CAISEQTGGGSYEQYF
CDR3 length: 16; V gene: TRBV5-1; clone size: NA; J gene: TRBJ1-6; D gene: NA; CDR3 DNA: TGCGCCAGCAGCCCACGGGGGGGTTCCTATAATTCACCCCTCCACTTT; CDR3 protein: CASSPRGGSYNSPLHF
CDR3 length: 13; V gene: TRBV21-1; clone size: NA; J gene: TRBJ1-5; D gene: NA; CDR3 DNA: TGTGCCAGCAGAGTAACAGTCCATCAGCCCCAGCATTTT; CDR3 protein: CASRVTVHQPQHF
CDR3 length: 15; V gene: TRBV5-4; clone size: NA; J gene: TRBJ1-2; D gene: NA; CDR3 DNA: TGTGCCAGCAGCAGAACGGACAGTCTACACTATGGCTACACCTTC; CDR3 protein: CASSRTDSLHYGYTF
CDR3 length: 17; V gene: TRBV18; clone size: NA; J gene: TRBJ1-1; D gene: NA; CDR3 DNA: TGTGCCAGCTCACCTGAAGTATGGAGAGGAGGGAACACTGAAGCTTTCTTT; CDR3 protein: CASSPEVWRGGNTEAFF
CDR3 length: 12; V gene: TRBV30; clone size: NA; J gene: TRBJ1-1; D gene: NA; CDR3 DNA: TGTGCCTGGTCTAGGTTGAACACTGAAGCTTTCTTT; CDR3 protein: CAWSRLNTEAFF
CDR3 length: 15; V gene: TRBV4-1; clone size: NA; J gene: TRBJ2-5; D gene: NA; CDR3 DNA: TGCGCCAGCAGCCAAGATGTTTCCCTCCGGGAAACCCAGTACTTC; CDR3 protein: CASSQDVSLRETQYF
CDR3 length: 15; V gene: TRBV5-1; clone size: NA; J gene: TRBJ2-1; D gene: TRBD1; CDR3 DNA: TGCGCCAGCAGCAGTGCGACAGGGGGTAACAATGAGCAGTTCTTC; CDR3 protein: CASSSATGGNNEQFF
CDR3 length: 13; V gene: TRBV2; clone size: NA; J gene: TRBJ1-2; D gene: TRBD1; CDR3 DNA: TGTGCCAGCAGTAACAGGGGGCCAGATGGCTACACCTTC; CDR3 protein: CASSNRGPDGYTF
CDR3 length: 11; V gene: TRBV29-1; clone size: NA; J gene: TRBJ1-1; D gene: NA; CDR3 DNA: TGCAGCGTGCCATTCGGCACTGAAGCTTTCTTT; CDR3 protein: CSVPFGTEAFF
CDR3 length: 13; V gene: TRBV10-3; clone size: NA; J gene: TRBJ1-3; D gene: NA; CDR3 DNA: TGTGCCATCAGTGAGCACACCGGAAACACCATATATTTT; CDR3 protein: CAISEHTGNTIYF
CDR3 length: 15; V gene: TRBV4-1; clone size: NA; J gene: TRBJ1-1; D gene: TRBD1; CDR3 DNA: TGCGCCAGCAGCCAAGAAGAACAGGGGGCGGCTGAAGCTTTCTTT; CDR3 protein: CASSQEEQGAAEAFF
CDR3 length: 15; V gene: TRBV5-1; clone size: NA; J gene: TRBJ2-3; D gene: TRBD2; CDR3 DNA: TGCGCCAGCAGCGACGGGACTAGCGGGGCAGATACGCAGTATTTT; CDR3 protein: CASSDGTSGADTQYF
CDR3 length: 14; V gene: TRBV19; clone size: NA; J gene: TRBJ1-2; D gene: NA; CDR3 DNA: TGTGCCAGTAGTATAGCACTGACACCCTATGGCTACACCTTC; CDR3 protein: CASSIALTPYGYTF
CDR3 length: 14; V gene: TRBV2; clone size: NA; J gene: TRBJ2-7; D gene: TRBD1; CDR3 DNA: TGTGCCAGCAGCGGACAGGGCAAGAGGTACGAGCAGTACTTC; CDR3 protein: CASSGQGKRYEQYF
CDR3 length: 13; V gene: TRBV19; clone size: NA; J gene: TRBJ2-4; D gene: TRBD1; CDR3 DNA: TGTGCCAGTAGCCCGGGGACAGGCACCATTCAGTACTTC; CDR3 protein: CASSPGTGTIQYF
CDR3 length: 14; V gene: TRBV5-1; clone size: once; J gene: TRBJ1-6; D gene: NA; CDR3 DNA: TGCGCCAGCAGCCGTACAGTGCAGGGTTCACCCCTCCACTTT; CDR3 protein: CASSRTVQGSPLHF
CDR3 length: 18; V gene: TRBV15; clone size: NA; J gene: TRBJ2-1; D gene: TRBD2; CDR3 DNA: TGTGCCACCAGCAGAGGGGGTAGCGGGGGGCCATCCTACAATGAGCAGTTCTTC; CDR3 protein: CATSRGGSGGPSYNEQFF
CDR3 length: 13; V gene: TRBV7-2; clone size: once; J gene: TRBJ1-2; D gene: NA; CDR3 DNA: TGTGCCAGCACTACTACACACGAGAGGCCAGCCATCTTC; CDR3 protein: CASTTTHERPAIF
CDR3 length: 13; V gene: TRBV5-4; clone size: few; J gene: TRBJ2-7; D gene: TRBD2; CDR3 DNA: TGTGCCAGCTCCCCCGGGACTAGCGACGAGCAGTACTTC; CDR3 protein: CASSPGTSDEQYF
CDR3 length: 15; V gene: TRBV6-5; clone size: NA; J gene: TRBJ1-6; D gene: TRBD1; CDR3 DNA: TGTGCCAGCAGGCCTACCGACAGGGGATGGTCACCCCTCCACTTT; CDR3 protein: CASRPTDRGWSPLHF
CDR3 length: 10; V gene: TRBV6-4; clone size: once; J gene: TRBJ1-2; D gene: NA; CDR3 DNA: TGTGCCAGCCGATTTGAGGGCTACACCTTC; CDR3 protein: CASRFEGYTF
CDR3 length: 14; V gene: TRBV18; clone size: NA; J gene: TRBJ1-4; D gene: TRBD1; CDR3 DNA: TGTGCCAGCTCAACGACAGGGGGCGATGAAAAACTGTTTTTT; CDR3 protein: CASSTTGGDEKLFF
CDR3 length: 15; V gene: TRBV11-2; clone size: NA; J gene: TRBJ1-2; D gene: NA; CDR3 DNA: TGTGCCAGCAGCCCTCGAGGAGAGCCGGGGGGTGGCTACACCTTC; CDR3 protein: CASSPRGEPGGGYTF
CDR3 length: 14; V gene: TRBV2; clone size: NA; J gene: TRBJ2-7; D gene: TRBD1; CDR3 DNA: TGTGCCAGCACCAAAGGGGACAGACCCTACGAGCAGTACTTC; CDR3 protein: CASTKGDRPYEQYF
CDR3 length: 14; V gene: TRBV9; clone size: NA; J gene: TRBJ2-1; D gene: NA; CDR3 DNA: TGTGCCAGCAGTTCCCGTAGCTCCTACAATGAGCAGTTCTTC; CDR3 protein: CASSSRSSYNEQFF
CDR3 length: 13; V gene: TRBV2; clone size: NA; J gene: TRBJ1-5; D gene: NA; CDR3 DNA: TGTGCCAGCAGTCCTCAGGGGCCTCAGCCCCAGCATTTT; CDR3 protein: CASSPQGPQPQHF
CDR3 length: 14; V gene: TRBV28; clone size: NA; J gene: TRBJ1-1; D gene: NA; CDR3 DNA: TGTGCCAGCACCCTGAGGGCAGCTTACACTGAAGCTTTCTTT; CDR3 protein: CASTLRAAYTEAFF
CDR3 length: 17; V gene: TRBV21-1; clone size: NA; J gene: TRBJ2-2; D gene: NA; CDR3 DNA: TGTGCCAGCAGCAAACGAAGGGACAGACTGAACACCGGGGAGCTGTTTTTT; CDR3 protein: CASSKRRDRLNTGELFF
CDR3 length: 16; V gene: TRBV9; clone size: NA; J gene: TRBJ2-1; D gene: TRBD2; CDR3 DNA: TGTGCCAGCAGCGTAGGCCTAGCGGGGGTTTACAATGAGCAGTTCTTC; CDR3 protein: CASSVGLAGVYNEQFF
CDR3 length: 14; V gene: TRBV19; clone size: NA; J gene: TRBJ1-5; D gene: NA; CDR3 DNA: TGTGCCAGTAGCTCGACAGGCAACAATCAGCCCCAGCATTTT; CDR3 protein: CASSSTGNNQPQHF
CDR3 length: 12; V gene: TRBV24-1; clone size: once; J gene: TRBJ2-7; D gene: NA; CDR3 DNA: TGTGCCACCAGTGATGGGAGACCAGAGCAGTACTTC; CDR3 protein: CATSDGRPEQYF
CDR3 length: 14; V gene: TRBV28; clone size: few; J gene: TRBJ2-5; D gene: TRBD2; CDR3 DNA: TGTGCCAGCAACCCCGGTGGGACTAAAGAGACCCAGTACTTC; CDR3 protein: CASNPGGTKETQYF
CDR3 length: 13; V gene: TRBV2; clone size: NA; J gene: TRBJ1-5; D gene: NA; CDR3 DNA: TGTGCCAGCAGTGAAAGGGGGAATCAGCCCCAGCATTTT; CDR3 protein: CASSERGNQPQHF
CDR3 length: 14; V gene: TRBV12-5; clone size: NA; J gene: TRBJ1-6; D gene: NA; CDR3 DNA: TGTGCTAGTGTACCCCCGGGCTATAATTCACCCCTCCACTTT; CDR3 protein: CASVPPGYNSPLHF
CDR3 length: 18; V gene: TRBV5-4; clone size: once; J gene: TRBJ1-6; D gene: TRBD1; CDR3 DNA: TGTGCCAGCAGCTTGCCGCACCTGACAGGGGTTTCTAATTCACCCCTCCACTTT; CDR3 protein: CASSLPHLTGVSNSPLHF
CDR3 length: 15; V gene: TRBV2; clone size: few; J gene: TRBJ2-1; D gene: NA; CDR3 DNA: TGTGCCAGCAGTAGCAAAAACAGGGCCGTCGATGAGCAGTTCTTC; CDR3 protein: CASSSKNRAVDEQFF
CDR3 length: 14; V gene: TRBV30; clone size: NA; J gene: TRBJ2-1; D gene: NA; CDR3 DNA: TGTGCCTGGAGGATAGAGAGCTCCTACAATGAGCAGTTCTTC; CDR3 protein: CAWRIESSYNEQFF
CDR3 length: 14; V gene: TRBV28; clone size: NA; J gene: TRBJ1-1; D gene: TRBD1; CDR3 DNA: TGTGCCAGCAGAACCGGGACAGCCTACACTGAAGCTTTCTTT; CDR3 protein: CASRTGTAYTEAFF